This T cell receptor beta chain appears in the sequencing data of a study of T cells in Graves' hyperthyroidism and ophthalmopathy. About the research overall: Peripheral blood was taken when the disease was first diagnosed, before any treatment began.

Whole-study results and caveats: A 13 V-J model separated ophthalmopathy from stable hyperthyroidism.

This clonotype appeared many times. Antigen: not known. Using RNA transcripts as the source, TCR beta CDR3 regions were amplified. With the HTBI primer set, the TCR CDR3 went through a first round of RT-PCR. MiXCR, applied by TCRdb to the multiplex PCR reads, yields one record per CDR3 protein. The data hold about 280,000 distinct CDR3 sequences, with less than 30% observed a single time. The hyperthyroidism patients had all been newly diagnosed, and their disease duration was under 2 months. Their ages ranged from 18 to 65 years. This sample holds PBMCs from less than 11 ml fresh peripheral blood. The germline gives CDR1 SGHRS, CDR2 YFSETQ. V gave up 0 bases and J gave up 0 bases, with 7 bases separating them. This CDR3 is 16 amino acids long.

The sequenced sample was blood. V and J are TRBV5-1 and TRBJ2-6; D call uncertain. The sequence derives from a man in his forties or fifties with Graves' hyperthyroidism that later progressed to Graves' ophthalmopathy. CDR3 sequence: CASSLGQGSGANVLTF. The CDR3 DNA sequence: TGCGCCAGCAGCTTGGGTCAAGGCTCTGGGGCCAACGTCCTGACTTTC. Drawing the rest from reference TRBV5-1 and TRBJ2-6, the complete variable domain is KAGVTQTPRYLIKTRGQQVTLSCSPISGHRSVSWYQQTPGQGLQFLFEYFSETQRNKGNFPGRFSGRQFSNSRSEMNVSTLELGDSALYLCASSLGQGSGANVLTFGAGSRLTVL.